This TCR beta chain was recorded in a study of OX40 agonist ivuxolimab in advanced cancers. TCRdb's copy holds only in-frame clones and misses some; the assay was immunoSEQ multiplex PCR. The top ten clones hold 40% to 50% of a sample with about 14,000 clones, 82% of them seen once. There are 15 residues in the CDR3. V was pared by 3 bases and J by 8 bases, with 17 bases between. Germline loops: CDR1 MNHEY, CDR2 SVGAGI. The specimen comprised CD4+ or CD8+ T cells sorted from blood, sampled in a trial of the OX40 agonist ivuxolimab. The source is an adult with an advanced solid tumor such as melanoma, head and neck, liver or kidney cancer. The chain uses TRBV6-5 and TRBJ2-1; maybe TRBD2 (5 bases). DNA of the CDR3: TGTGCCAGCAGTTATCTGAGTGGGAGAGGCGATGAGCAGTTCTTC. It translates to CASSYLSGRGDEQFF.